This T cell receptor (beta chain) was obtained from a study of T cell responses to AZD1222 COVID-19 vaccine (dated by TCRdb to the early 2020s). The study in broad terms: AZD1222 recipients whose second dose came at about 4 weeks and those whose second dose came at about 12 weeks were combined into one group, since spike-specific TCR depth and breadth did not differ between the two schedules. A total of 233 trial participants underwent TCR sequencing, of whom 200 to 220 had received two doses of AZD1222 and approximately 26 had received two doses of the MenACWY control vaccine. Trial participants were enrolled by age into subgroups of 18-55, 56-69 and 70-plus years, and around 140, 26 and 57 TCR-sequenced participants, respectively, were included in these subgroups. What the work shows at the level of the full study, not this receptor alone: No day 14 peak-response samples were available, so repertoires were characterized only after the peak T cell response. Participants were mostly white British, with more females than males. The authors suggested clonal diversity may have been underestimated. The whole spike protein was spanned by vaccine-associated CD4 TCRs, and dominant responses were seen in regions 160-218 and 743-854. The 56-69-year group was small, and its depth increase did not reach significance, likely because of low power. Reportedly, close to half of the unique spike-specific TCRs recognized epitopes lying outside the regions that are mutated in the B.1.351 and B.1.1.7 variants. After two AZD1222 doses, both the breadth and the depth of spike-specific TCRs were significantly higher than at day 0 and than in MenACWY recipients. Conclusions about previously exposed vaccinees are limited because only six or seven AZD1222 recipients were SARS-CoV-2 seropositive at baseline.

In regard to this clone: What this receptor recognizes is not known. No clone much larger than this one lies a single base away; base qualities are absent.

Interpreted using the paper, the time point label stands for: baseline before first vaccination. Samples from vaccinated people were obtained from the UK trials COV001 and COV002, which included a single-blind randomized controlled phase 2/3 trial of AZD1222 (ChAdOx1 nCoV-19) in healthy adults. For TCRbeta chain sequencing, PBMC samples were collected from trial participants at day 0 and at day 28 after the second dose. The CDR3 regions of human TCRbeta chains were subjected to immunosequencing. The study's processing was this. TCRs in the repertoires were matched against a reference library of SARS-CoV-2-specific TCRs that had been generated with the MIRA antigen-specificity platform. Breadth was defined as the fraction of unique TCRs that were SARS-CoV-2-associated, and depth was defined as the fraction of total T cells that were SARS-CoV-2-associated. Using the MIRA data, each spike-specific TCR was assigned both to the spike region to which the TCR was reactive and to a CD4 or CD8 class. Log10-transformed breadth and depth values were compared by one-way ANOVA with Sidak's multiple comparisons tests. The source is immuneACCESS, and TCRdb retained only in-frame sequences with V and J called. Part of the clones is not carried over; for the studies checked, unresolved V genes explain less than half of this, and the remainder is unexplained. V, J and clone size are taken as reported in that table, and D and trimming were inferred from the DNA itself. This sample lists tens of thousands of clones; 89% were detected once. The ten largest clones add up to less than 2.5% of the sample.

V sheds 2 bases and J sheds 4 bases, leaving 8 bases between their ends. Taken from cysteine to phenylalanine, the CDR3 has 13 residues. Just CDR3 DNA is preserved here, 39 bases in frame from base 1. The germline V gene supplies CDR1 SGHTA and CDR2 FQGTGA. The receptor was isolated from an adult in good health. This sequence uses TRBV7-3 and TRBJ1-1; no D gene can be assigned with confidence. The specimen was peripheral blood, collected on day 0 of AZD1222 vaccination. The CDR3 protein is CASSLGVGTEAFF. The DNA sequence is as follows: TGTGCCAGCAGCTTAGGGGTCGGCACTGAAGCTTTCTTT.